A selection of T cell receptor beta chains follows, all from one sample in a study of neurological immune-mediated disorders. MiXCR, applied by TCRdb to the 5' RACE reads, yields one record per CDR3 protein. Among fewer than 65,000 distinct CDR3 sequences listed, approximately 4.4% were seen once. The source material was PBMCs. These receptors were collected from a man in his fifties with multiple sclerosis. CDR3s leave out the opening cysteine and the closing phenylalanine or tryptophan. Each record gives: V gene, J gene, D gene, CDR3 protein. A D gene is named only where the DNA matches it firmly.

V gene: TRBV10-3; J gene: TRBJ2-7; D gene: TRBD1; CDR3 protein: AISEGQGTSSYEQY
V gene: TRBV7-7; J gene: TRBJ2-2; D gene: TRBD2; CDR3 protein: ASSPLAGAAGELF
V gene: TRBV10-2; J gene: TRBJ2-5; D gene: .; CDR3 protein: ASSDGVSETQY
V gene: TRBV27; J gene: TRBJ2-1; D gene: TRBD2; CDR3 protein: ASSSSGTRLNEQF
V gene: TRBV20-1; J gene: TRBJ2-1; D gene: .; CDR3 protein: SAPSFYEQF
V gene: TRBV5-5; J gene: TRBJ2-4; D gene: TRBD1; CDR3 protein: ASSPTGNIQY
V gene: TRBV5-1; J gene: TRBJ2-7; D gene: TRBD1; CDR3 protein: ASSLALGGDEQY
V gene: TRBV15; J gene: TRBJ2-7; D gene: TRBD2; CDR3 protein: ATGGGDSYEQY
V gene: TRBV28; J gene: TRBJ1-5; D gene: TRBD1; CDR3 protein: ASSQTGGLQPQH
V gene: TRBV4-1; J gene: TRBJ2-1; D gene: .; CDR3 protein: ASSQVFGNEQF
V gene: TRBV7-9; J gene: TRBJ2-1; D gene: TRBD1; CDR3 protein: ASSPLAGTGTINEQF
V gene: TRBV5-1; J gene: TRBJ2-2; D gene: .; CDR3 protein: ASSLAGALWTGELF